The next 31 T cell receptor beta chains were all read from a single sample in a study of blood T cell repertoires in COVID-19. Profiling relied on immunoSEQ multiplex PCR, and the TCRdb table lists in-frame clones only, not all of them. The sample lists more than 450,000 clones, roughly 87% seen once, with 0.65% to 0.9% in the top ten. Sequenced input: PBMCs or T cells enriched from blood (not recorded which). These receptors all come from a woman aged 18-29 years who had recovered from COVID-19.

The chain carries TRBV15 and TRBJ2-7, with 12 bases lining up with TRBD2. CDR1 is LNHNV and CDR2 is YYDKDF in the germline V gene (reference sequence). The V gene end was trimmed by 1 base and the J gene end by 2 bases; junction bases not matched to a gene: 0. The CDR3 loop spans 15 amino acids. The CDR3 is CATSRGLAGAYEQYF. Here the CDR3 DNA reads TGTGCCACCAGCAGAGGACTAGCGGGGGCCTACGAGCAGTACTTC.

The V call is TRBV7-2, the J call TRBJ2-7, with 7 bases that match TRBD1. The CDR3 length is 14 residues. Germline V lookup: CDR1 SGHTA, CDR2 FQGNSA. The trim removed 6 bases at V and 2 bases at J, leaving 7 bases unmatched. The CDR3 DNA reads TGTGCCAGCAGGGAGTCGACAGGGACCTACGAGCAGTACTTC. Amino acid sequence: CASRESTGTYEQYF. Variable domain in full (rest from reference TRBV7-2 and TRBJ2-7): GAGVSQSPSNKVTEKGKDVELRCDPISGHTALYWYRQSLGQGLEFLIYFQGNSAPDKSGLPSDRFSAERTGGSVSTLTIQRTQQEDSAVYLCASRESTGTYEQYFGPGTRLTVT.

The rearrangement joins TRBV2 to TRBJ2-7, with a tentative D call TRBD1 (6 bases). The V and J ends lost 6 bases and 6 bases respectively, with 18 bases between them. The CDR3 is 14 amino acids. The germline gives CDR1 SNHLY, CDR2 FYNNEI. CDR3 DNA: TGTGCCAGCAGCGAGCCATGGCAGGGGACCGAGCAGTACTTC. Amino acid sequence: CASSEPWQGTEQYF.

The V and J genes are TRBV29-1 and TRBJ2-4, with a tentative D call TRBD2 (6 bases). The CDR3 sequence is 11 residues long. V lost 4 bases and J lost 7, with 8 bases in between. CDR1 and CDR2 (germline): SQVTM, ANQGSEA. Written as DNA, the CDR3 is TGCAGCGTTGTGGAGGGGAACATTCAGTACTTC. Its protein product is CSVVEGNIQYF.

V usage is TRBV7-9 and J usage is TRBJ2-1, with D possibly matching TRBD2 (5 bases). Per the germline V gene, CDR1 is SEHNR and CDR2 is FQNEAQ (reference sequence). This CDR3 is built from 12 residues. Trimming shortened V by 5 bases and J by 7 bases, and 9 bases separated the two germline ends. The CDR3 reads CASSPGVNEQFF. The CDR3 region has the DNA TGTGCCAGCAGCCCCGGGGTGAATGAGCAGTTCTTC.

CDR3 sequence reads: CASSSAGVWGKSDNEQFF. CDR3 in DNA: TGTGCCAGCAGCTCGGCCGGGGTATGGGGTAAATCGGACAATGAGCAGTTCTTC. The chain joins TRBV11-3 to TRBJ2-1, with D possibly TRBD2 on 5 matching bases. V dropped 4 bases and J dropped 5 bases, with 24 bases sitting between them. This CDR3 contains 18 residues. From germline, CDR1 is SGHNT and CDR2 YENEEA.

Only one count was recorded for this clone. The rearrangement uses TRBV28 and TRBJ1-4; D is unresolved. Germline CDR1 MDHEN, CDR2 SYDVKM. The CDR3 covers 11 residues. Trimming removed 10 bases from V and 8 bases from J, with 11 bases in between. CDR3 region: CAIGREEKLFF. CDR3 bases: TGTGCCATTGGTAGAGAAGAAAAACTGTTTTTT.

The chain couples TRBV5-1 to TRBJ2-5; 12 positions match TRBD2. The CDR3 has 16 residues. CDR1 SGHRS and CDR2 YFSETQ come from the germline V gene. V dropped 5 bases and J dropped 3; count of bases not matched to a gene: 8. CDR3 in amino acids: CASRFLLAGGKETQYF. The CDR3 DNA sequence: TGCGCCAGCAGATTCCTACTAGCGGGGGGTAAAGAGACCCAGTACTTC.

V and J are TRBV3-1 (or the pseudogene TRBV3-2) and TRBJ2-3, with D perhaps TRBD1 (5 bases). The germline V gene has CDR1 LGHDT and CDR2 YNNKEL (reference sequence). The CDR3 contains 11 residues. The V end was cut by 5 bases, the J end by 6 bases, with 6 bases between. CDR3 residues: CASSSGDTQYF. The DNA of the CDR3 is TGTGCCAGCAGCTCAGGGGATACGCAGTATTTT.

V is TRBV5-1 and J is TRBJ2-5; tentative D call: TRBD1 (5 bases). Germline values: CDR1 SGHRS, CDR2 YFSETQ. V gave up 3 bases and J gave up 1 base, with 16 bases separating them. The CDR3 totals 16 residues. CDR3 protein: CASSYTPQVFQETQYF. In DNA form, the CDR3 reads TGCGCCAGCAGCTATACTCCACAGGTGTTCCAAGAGACCCAGTACTTC.

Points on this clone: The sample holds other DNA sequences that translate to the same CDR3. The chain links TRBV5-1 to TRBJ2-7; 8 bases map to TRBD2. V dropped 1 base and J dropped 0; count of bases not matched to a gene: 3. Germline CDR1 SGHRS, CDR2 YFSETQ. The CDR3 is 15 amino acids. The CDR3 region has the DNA TGCGCCAGCAGCTTGACGGGAGGGAGCTCCTACGAGCAGTACTTC. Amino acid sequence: CASSLTGGSSYEQYF.

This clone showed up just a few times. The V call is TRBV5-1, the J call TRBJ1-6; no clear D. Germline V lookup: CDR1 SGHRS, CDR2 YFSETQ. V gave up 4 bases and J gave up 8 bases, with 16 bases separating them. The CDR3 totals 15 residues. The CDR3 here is CASSASLTEDSPLHF. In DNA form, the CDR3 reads TGCGCCAGCAGCGCCTCTCTGACGGAGGATTCACCCCTCCACTTT.

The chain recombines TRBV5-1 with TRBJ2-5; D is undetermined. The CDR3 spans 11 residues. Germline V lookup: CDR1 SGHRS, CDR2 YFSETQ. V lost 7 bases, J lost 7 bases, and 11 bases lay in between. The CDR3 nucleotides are TGCGCCAGCGCCCTAGAAGGGACCCAGTACTTC. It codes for CASALEGTQYF.

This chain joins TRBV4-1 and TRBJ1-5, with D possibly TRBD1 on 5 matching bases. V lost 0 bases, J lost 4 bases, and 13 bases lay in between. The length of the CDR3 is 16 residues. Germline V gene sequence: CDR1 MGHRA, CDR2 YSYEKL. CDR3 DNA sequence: TGCGCCAGCAGCCAAGAGGGGGGGTATGCGAATCAGCCCCAGCATTTT. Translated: CASSQEGGYANQPQHF.

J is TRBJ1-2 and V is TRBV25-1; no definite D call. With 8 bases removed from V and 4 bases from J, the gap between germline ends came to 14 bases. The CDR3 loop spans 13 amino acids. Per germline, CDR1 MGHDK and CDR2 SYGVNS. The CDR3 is CASRPWEGYGYTF. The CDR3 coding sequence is TGTGCCAGCCGACCTTGGGAGGGCTATGGCTACACCTTC.

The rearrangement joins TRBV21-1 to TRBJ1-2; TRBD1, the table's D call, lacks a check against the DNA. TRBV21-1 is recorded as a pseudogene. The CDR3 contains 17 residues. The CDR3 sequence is CASSPLSFRGTCYGYTF. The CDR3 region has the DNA TGTGCCAGCAGCCCTCTAAGTTTCAGGGGAACTTGCTATGGCTACACCTTC.

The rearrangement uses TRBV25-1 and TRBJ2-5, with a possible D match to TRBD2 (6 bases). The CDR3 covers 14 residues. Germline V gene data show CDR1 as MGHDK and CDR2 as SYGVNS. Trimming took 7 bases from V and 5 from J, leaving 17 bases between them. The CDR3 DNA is TGTGCCAGCACTAATGCCGGGAGAGGGGAGACCCAGTACTTC. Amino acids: CASTNAGRGETQYF.

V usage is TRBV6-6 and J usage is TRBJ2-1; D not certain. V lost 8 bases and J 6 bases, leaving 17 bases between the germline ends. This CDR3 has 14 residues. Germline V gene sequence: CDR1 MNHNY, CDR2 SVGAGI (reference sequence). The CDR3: CASWAQTGANEQFF. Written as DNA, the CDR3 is TGTGCCAGCTGGGCCCAAACCGGCGCCAATGAGCAGTTCTTC.

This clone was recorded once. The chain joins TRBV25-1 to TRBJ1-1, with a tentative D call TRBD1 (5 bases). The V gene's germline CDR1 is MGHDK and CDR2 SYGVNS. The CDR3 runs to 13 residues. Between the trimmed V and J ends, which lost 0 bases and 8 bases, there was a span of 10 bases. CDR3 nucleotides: TGTGCCAGCAGTGAATATAGTTGGGGCGAAGCTTTCTTT. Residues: CASSEYSWGEAFF.

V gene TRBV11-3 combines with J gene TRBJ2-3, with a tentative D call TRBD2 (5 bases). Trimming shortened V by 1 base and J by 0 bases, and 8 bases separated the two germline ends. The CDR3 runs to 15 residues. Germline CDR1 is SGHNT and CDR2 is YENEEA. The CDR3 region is CASSLGLASTDTQYF. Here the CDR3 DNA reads TGTGCCAGCAGCTTAGGGCTAGCAAGCACAGATACGCAGTATTTT.

The CDR3 nucleotides are TGCAGCGCAACGACAGGGTCAACTGAAGCTTTCTTT. This encodes CSATTGSTEAFF. V gene TRBV29-1 combines with J gene TRBJ1-1; TRBD1 matches at 7 bases. Trimming cost V 7 bases and J 5 bases; bases outside gene matches: 7. The CDR3 spans 12 residues. From germline, CDR1 is SQVTM and CDR2 ANQGSEA.

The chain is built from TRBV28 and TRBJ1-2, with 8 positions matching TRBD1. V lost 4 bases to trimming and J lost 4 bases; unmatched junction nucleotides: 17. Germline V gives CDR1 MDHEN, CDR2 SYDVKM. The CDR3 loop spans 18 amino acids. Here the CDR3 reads CASSSQGAQYEVSYGYTF. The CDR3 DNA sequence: TGTGCCAGCAGTTCCCAGGGGGCGCAGTATGAAGTGTCCTATGGCTACACCTTC.

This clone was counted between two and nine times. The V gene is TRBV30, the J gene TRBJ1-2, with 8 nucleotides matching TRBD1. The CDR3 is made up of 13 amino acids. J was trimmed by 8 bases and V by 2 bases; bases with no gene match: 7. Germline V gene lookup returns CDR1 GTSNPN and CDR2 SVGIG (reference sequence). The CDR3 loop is CAWSSPDRAGYTF. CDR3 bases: TGTGCCTGGAGTTCCCCGGACAGGGCGGGCTACACCTTC.

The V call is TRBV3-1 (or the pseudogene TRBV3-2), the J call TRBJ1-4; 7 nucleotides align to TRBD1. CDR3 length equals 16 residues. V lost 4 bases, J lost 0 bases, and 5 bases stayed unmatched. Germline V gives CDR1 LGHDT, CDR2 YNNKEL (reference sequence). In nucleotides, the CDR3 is TGTGCCAGCAGCCCAGAGGGGGCAGCAACTAATGAAAAACTGTTTTTT. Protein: CASSPEGAATNEKLFF.

CDR3 sequence (DNA): TGTGCCAGCCCGGGACAGCGATATTCACCCCTCCACTTT. Its translation: CASPGQRYSPLHF. The chain links TRBV19 to TRBJ1-6; 7 bases map to TRBD1. The germline V gene has CDR1 LNHDA and CDR2 SQIVND (reference sequence). The CDR3 runs to 13 residues. The junction had 7 bases not matched to a gene; V was cut back by 9 bases and J by 8 bases. Looking up the rest from reference TRBV19 and TRBJ1-6 gives the full variable domain: DGGITQSPKYLFRKEGQNVTLSCEQNLNHDAMYWYRQDPGQGLRLIYYSQIVNDFQKGDIAEGYSVSREKKESFPLTVTSAQKNPTAFYLCASPGQRYSPLHFGNGTRLTVT.

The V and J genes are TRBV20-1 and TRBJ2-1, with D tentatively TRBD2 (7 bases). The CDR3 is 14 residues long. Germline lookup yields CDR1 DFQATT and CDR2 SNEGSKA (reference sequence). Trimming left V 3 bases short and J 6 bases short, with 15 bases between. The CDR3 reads CSASGVGGANEQFF. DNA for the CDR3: TGCAGTGCTAGTGGTGTAGGGGGGGCCAATGAGCAGTTCTTC.

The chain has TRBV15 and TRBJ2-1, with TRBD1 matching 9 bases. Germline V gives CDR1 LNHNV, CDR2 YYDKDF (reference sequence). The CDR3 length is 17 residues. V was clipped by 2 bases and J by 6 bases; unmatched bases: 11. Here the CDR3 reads CATSRFPPGTGLNEQFF. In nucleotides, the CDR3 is TGTGCCACCAGCAGATTCCCCCCCGGGACAGGGCTCAATGAGCAGTTCTTC.

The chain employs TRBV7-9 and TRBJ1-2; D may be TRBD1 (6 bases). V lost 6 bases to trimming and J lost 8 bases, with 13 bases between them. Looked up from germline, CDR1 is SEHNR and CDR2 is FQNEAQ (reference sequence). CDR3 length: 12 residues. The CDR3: CASSLQTGGYTF. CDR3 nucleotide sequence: TGTGCCAGCAGTCTACAGACAGGAGGCTACACCTTC.

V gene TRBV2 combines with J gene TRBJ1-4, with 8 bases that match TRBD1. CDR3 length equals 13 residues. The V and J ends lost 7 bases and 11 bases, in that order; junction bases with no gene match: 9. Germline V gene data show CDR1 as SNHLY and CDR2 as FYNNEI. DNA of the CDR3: TGTGCCAGCAACCCGACAGGGGAAGAGAAACTGTTTTTT. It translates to CASNPTGEEKLFF.

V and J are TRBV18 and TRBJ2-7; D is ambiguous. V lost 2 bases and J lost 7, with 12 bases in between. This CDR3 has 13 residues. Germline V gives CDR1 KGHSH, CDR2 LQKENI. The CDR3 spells CASSPEPYGEQYF. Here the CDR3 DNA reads TGTGCCAGCTCACCAGAGCCCTACGGGGAGCAGTACTTC.

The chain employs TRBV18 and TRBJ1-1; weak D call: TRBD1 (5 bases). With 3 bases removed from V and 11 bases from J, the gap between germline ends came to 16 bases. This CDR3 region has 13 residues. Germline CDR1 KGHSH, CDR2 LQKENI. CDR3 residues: CASSPSGTQGAFF. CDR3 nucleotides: TGTGCCAGCTCACCCTCCGGGACTCAAGGGGCTTTCTTT.